This TCR beta chain is drawn from a study of cytomegalovirus exposure and HLA in healthy donors. Study in general: Both the 120 validation repertoires and the 666 first-cohort repertoires used the same platform, as reported by a later analysis.

Clones were read by immunoSEQ multiplex PCR, and TCRdb kept only the in-frame ones, dropping some. The sample yields over 150,000 clones, 86% seen once. Looked up from germline, CDR1 is GTSNPN and CDR2 is SVGIG (reference sequence). The CDR3 has 12 amino acids. V shed 5 bases and J shed 2 bases, with 10 bases lying between them. Notes on the study in general: A few chains tied to CMV proved CMV antigen-specific in vitro.

In regard to this clone: What it binds is unknown.

The chain employs TRBV30 and TRBJ2-7; D call uncertain. This TCR was recovered from a human donor in good health. The sample taken for sequencing was PBMCs. Here the CDR3 DNA reads TGTGCCTGGCGCACAGATGCCTACGAGCAGTACTTC. Protein sequence: CAWRTDAYEQYF.